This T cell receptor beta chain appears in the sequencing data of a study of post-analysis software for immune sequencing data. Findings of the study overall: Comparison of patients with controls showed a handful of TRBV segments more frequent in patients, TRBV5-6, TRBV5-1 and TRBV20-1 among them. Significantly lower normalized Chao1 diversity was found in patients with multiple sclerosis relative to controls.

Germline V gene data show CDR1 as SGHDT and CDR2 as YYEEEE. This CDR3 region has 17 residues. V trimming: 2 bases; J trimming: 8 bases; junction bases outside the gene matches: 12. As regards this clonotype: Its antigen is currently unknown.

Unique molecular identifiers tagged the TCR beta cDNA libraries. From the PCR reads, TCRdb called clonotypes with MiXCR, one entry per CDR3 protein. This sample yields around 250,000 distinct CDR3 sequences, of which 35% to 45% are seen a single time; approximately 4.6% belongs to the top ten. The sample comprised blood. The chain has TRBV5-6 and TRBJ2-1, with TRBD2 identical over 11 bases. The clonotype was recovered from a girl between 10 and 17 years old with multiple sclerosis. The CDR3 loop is CASSFLLTSGRTDEQFF. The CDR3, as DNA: TGTGCCAGCAGCTTCTTATTAACTAGCGGGAGAACAGATGAGCAGTTCTTC.